This T cell receptor beta chain appears in the sequencing data of a study of T cell repertoires in cytomegalovirus infection. Study at large: Recently identified HLA-C-restricted CMV epitopes were among the peptides used. Shared public TCR beta signatures pointed to both CMV infection and a matching HLA type. Study-wide findings and caveats: Clonotypes of TCR beta that were HLA-C-restricted and CMV-specific dominated the ex vivo response.

V shed 5 bases and J shed 7 bases, with 14 bases lying between them. Germline CDR1 and CDR2: KGHSH and LQKENI. This CDR3 has 13 residues. MiXCR, applied by TCRdb to the reads, yields one record per CDR3 protein. The profile covers 750,000 to 950,000 distinct CDR3 sequences, with just under 30% appearing a single time and around 13% taken by the ten largest. Comments on this clonotype: What it recognizes is unknown.

The chain carries TRBV18 and TRBJ1-2, with D tentatively TRBD1 (6 bases). The sequenced sample was cultured CD8+ T cells from PBMCs, obtained from culture after CMV antigen stimulation. The source of this sequence is a human donor in good health (CMV status not recorded). Some clones in this sample may be carry-over from other donors' samples. DNA of the CDR3: TGTGCCAGCTCAACGGAACCAGGGGTTGGCTACACCTTC. Residues: CASSTEPGVGYTF.